The rows below give T cell receptor beta chains drawn from one sample of a study of cytomegalovirus exposure and HLA in healthy donors. The repertoire was sequenced with immunoSEQ multiplex PCR; TCRdb's copy has only in-frame clones and lacks some. The sample has around 160,000 clones, approximately 82% seen once; the top ten hold around 9.1%. The specimen was PBMCs. These receptors all come from a male donor in good health and CMV-seropositive. Both conserved end residues are part of each CDR3. D genes are given only for firm matches. The size entry is marked missing in some rows and otherwise reads once, few, many or a size class.

cdr3_nt: TGTGCCTGGAGCCAGGGACTAGCGGTTAGCTCCTACAATGAGCAGTTCTTC
cdr3_aa: CAWSQGLAVSSYNEQFF
j_call: TRBJ2-1
clone_size: NA
d_call: TRBD2
v_call: TRBV30

cdr3_nt: TGTGCCACCTCTGCGGGCGTGCCCGTCTACGAGCAGTACTTC
cdr3_aa: CATSAGVPVYEQYF
j_call: TRBJ2-7
clone_size: NA
d_call: NA
v_call: TRBV19

cdr3_nt: TGCAGCTTTGGACAGGGACCCTACGAGACCCAGTACTTC
cdr3_aa: CSFGQGPYETQYF
j_call: TRBJ2-5
clone_size: NA
d_call: TRBD1
v_call: TRBV29-1

cdr3_nt: TGTGCCAGCAGCCCTATTGTCTCTGGAAACACCATATATTTT
cdr3_aa: CASSPIVSGNTIYF
j_call: TRBJ1-3
clone_size: NA
d_call: NA
v_call: TRBV6-5

cdr3_nt: TGTGCCACCCAAAACTCCGTGAACACTGAAGCTTTCTTT
cdr3_aa: CATQNSVNTEAFF
j_call: TRBJ1-1
clone_size: NA
d_call: NA
v_call: TRBV28

cdr3_nt: TGCGCCAGCAGCCAATTGGGTCGGGGAGCGAACACTGAAGCTTTCTTT
cdr3_aa: CASSQLGRGANTEAFF
j_call: TRBJ1-1
clone_size: NA
d_call: NA
v_call: TRBV4-3

cdr3_nt: TGTGCCAGCAGCGTAGTGGATGCGGCGAACTCTGGAAACACCATATATTTT
cdr3_aa: CASSVVDAANSGNTIYF
j_call: TRBJ1-3
clone_size: NA
d_call: NA
v_call: TRBV9

cdr3_nt: TGTGCCAGCACCGACAGGGGGACTTCAACTAATGAAAAACTGTTTTTT
cdr3_aa: CASTDRGTSTNEKLFF
j_call: TRBJ1-4
clone_size: NA
d_call: TRBD1
v_call: TRBV2

cdr3_nt: TGCGCCAGCAGCCGGGCGGGAGGCCTTACAACTAATGAAAAACTGTTTTTT
cdr3_aa: CASSRAGGLTTNEKLFF
j_call: TRBJ1-4
clone_size: NA
d_call: NA
v_call: TRBV5-1

cdr3_nt: TGTGCCAGCAGCTCCCAACGGACTAGCGGGAATGAGCAGTTCTTC
cdr3_aa: CASSSQRTSGNEQFF
j_call: TRBJ2-1
clone_size: NA
d_call: TRBD2
v_call: TRBV7-2

cdr3_nt: TGCGCCAGCAGCCCCGGACAGGGGCAACTCAGAGAAAAACTGTTTTTT
cdr3_aa: CASSPGQGQLREKLFF
j_call: TRBJ1-4
clone_size: NA
d_call: TRBD1
v_call: TRBV5-1

cdr3_nt: TGCGCCAGCAGCCAAGATTGGGGCTCCTCCTACGAGCAGTACTTC
cdr3_aa: CASSQDWGSSYEQYF
j_call: TRBJ2-7
clone_size: NA
d_call: NA
v_call: TRBV4-3

cdr3_nt: TGTGCCAGCAGCTTAGCGGCAGGGAAGGACGAGCAGTACTTC
cdr3_aa: CASSLAAGKDEQYF
j_call: TRBJ2-7
clone_size: NA
d_call: NA
v_call: TRBV7-6

cdr3_nt: TGTGCCTGGAGAGGGGGCCGGGGGGGCCAAGAGACCCAGTACTTC
cdr3_aa: CAWRGGRGGQETQYF
j_call: TRBJ2-5
clone_size: NA
d_call: NA
v_call: TRBV30

cdr3_nt: TGCGCCAGTCGGACTAGCGACTCCTACGAGCAGTACTTC
cdr3_aa: CASRTSDSYEQYF
j_call: TRBJ2-7
clone_size: once
d_call: TRBD2
v_call: TRBV5-1

cdr3_nt: TGCGCCAGCAGCCGATCCGGGACAGCGCGCTCTGGGGCCAACGTCCTGACTTTC
cdr3_aa: CASSRSGTARSGANVLTF
j_call: TRBJ2-6
clone_size: NA
d_call: TRBD1
v_call: TRBV4-3

cdr3_nt: TGCGCCAGCACCACCCCAGGTATCGCGAACACTGAAGCTTTCTTT
cdr3_aa: CASTTPGIANTEAFF
j_call: TRBJ1-1
clone_size: NA
d_call: NA
v_call: TRBV5-1

cdr3_nt: TGTGCCAGCTCACCGCCAGGGGCGCGGACTGAAGCTTTCTTT
cdr3_aa: CASSPPGARTEAFF
j_call: TRBJ1-1
clone_size: NA
d_call: NA
v_call: TRBV18

cdr3_nt: TGTGCCAGCAGCTCCGACGGGGAAGCTATATATCCCTACAATGAGCAGTTCTTC
cdr3_aa: CASSSDGEAIYPYNEQFF
j_call: TRBJ2-1
clone_size: NA
d_call: NA
v_call: TRBV5-6

cdr3_nt: TGTGCCACCTCTCGAAGGGCTAGCGGAGCCTACGAGCAGTACTTC
cdr3_aa: CATSRRASGAYEQYF
j_call: TRBJ2-7
clone_size: NA
d_call: TRBD2
v_call: TRBV2

cdr3_nt: TGTGCCAGCTCACCCAAAGGAGGAACTGAAGCTTTCTTT
cdr3_aa: CASSPKGGTEAFF
j_call: TRBJ1-1
clone_size: NA
d_call: NA
v_call: TRBV18

cdr3_nt: TGCAGTGCTAGTTTTCTTGATACGCAGTATTTT
cdr3_aa: CSASFLDTQYF
j_call: TRBJ2-3
clone_size: once
d_call: NA
v_call: TRBV20-1